The present T cell receptor beta chain was sequenced within a study of blood T cells in healthy people across ages. Unmatched junction bases numbered 4, after V lost 3 bases and J lost 5 bases. Germline lookup yields CDR1 LGHNA and CDR2 YSLEER. The CDR3 runs to 14 residues. Extracted total RNA amounted to at least 5.5 micrograms for each sample. Combining a sample-barcoded 5' primer with a J-beta primer mix, a second PCR ran for 7 to 11 cycles. A template-switch adaptor that had 12 random nucleotides put a tag on each cDNA molecule. TCRdb reprocessed the 5' RACE reads via MiXCR and lists one record per CDR3 protein. The sample gives about 1.4 million distinct CDR3 sequences, approximately 60% of which show up once; roughly 6.3% is in the top ten.

The specimen was blood. This receptor was obtained from a man younger than 30 in good health. The chain links TRBV4-3 to TRBJ2-1, with 7 nucleotides matching TRBD1. The CDR3 DNA follows: TGCGCCAGCAGCCACCACGACAGGGACAATGAGCAGTTCTTC. It codes for CASSHHDRDNEQFF.